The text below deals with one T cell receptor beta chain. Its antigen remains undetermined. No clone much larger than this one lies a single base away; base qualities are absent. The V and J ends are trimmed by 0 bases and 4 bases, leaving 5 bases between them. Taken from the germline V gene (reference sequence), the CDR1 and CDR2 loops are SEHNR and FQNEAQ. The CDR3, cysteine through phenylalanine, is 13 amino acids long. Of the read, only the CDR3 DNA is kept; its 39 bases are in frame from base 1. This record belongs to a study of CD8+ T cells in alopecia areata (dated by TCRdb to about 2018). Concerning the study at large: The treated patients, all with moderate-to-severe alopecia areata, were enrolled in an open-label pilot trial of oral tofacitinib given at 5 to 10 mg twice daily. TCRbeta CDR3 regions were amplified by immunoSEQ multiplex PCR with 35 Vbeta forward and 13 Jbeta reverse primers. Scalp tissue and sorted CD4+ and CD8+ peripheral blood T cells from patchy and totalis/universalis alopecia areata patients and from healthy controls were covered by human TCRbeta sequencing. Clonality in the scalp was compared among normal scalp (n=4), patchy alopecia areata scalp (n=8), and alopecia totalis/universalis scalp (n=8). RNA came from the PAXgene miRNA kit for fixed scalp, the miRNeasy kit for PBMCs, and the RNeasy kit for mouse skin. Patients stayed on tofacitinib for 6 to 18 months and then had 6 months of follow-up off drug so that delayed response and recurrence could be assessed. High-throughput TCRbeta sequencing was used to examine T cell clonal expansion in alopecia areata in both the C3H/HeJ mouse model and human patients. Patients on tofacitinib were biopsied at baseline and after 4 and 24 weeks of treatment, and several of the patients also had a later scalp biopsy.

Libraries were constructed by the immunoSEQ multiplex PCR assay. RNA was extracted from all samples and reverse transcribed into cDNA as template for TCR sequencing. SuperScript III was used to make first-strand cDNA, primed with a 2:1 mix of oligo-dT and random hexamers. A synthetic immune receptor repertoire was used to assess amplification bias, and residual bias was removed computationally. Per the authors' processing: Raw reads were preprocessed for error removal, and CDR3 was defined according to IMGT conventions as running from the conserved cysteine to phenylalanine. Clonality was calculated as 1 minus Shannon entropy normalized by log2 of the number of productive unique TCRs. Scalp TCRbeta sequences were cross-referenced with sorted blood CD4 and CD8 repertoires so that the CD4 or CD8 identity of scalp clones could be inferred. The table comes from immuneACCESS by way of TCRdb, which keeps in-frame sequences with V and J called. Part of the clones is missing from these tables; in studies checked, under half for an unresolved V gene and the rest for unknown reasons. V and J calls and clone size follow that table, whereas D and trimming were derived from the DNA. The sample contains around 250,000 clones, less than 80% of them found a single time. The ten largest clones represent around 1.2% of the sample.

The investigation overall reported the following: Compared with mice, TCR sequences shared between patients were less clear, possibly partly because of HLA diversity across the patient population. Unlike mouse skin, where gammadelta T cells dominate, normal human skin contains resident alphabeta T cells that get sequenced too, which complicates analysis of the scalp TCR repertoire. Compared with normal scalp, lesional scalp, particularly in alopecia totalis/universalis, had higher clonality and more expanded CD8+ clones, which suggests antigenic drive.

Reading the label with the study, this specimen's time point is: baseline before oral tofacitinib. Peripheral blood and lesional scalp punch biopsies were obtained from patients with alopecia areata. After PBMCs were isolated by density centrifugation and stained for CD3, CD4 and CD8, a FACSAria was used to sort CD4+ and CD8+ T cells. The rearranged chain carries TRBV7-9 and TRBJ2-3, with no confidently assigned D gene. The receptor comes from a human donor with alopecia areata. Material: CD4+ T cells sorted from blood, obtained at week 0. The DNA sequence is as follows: TGTGCCAGCAGCTTAGCTGTGTCAGATACGCAGTATTTT. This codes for CASSLAVSDTQYF.